A selection of T cell receptor beta chains follows, all from one sample in a study of T cell responses to AZD1222 COVID-19 vaccine. TCRdb keeps only in-frame clones here, not all; method: immunoSEQ multiplex PCR. The sample carries over 110,000 clones, about 90% recorded once. Sequences were derived from peripheral blood, sampled on day 0 of AZD1222 vaccination. Receptors originate from an adult in good health. Both conserved end residues are part of each CDR3. Each record gives: J gene, D gene, clone size, V gene, CDR3 protein, CDR3 DNA. A D gene is named only where the DNA matches it firmly. Part of the rows lack a size; the others show once, few, many or a class for expanded clones.

j_gene: TRBJ2-5; d_gene: NA; abundance: NA; v_gene: TRBV12-3/TRBV12-4; CDR3aa: CASGATGTKTQYF; CDR3nt: TGTGCCAGCGGAGCAACAGGGACAAAGACCCAGTACTTC
j_gene: TRBJ2-7; d_gene: NA; abundance: NA; v_gene: TRBV30; CDR3aa: CAWSPKAGGEQYF; CDR3nt: TGTGCCTGGAGTCCCAAAGCCGGGGGCGAGCAGTACTTC
j_gene: TRBJ2-7; d_gene: NA; abundance: NA; v_gene: TRBV13; CDR3aa: CASSSRGRPYEQYF; CDR3nt: TGTGCCAGCAGCTCCAGGGGTCGGCCCTACGAGCAGTACTTC
j_gene: TRBJ2-5; d_gene: NA; abundance: NA; v_gene: TRBV2; CDR3aa: CASSPGQKETQYF; CDR3nt: TGTGCCAGCAGCCCCGGACAGAAAGAGACCCAGTACTTC
j_gene: TRBJ2-7; d_gene: TRBD2; abundance: NA; v_gene: TRBV6-5; CDR3aa: CASSFSGKGYEQYF; CDR3nt: TGTGCCAGCAGCTTTAGCGGGAAAGGCTACGAGCAGTACTTC
j_gene: TRBJ2-2; d_gene: NA; abundance: NA; v_gene: TRBV2; CDR3aa: CASKGSTGTNTGELFF; CDR3nt: TGTGCCAGCAAAGGATCCACGGGGACTAACACCGGGGAGCTGTTTTTT
j_gene: TRBJ2-5; d_gene: NA; abundance: NA; v_gene: TRBV7-9; CDR3aa: CASSLWTVKETQYF; CDR3nt: TGTGCCAGCAGCTTATGGACAGTCAAAGAGACCCAGTACTTC
j_gene: TRBJ2-7; d_gene: NA; abundance: NA; v_gene: TRBV9; CDR3aa: CASSVDQEPYEQYF; CDR3nt: TGTGCCAGCAGCGTAGATCAGGAACCCTACGAGCAGTACTTC
j_gene: TRBJ1-5; d_gene: NA; abundance: NA; v_gene: TRBV28; CDR3aa: CASSLWGDSNQPQHF; CDR3nt: TGTGCCAGCAGTTTATGGGGAGATAGCAATCAGCCCCAGCATTTT
j_gene: TRBJ2-3; d_gene: NA; abundance: few; v_gene: TRBV11-2; CDR3aa: CASSLEWTTDTQYF; CDR3nt: TGTGCCAGCAGCTTAGAATGGACCACAGATACGCAGTATTTT
j_gene: TRBJ2-7; d_gene: NA; abundance: NA; v_gene: TRBV13; CDR3aa: CASSFSGSSIYEQYF; CDR3nt: TGTGCCAGCAGCTTTTCAGGGTCCTCTATCTACGAGCAGTACTTC
j_gene: TRBJ2-1; d_gene: NA; abundance: once; v_gene: TRBV13; CDR3aa: CASSLGGTSREEQFF; CDR3nt: TGTGCCAGCAGCTTAGGCGGGACTTCCCGGGAGGAGCAGTTCTTC
j_gene: TRBJ1-1; d_gene: TRBD1; abundance: NA; v_gene: TRBV7-8; CDR3aa: CASRPPGQGTEAFF; CDR3nt: TGTGCCAGCAGACCCCCGGGACAGGGAACTGAAGCTTTCTTT
j_gene: TRBJ1-5; d_gene: NA; abundance: NA; v_gene: TRBV21-1; CDR3aa: CASSKEDSYNSNQPQHF; CDR3nt: TGTGCCAGCAGCAAAGAGGACAGCTACAATAGCAATCAGCCCCAGCATTTT
j_gene: TRBJ2-7; d_gene: NA; abundance: NA; v_gene: TRBV12-3/TRBV12-4; CDR3aa: CASSFSMTYEQYF; CDR3nt: TGTGCCAGCAGTTTTTCTATGACGTACGAGCAGTACTTC
j_gene: TRBJ2-3; d_gene: TRBD1; abundance: once; v_gene: TRBV7-2; CDR3aa: CASRPRDRLTDTQYF; CDR3nt: TGTGCCAGCAGACCCCGGGACAGGCTCACAGATACGCAGTATTTT
j_gene: TRBJ2-1; d_gene: NA; abundance: NA; v_gene: TRBV4-3; CDR3aa: CASSQDPGLGTYNEQFF; CDR3nt: TGCGCCAGCAGCCAAGATCCGGGGTTAGGTACCTACAATGAGCAGTTCTTC
j_gene: TRBJ1-2; d_gene: NA; abundance: NA; v_gene: TRBV19; CDR3aa: CASSTMTVNYGYTF; CDR3nt: TGTGCCAGTAGTACTATGACAGTTAACTATGGCTACACCTTC
j_gene: TRBJ2-7; d_gene: NA; abundance: NA; v_gene: TRBV19; CDR3aa: CASSPGLGSYEQYF; CDR3nt: TGTGCCAGTAGTCCGGGCTTGGGCTCCTACGAGCAGTACTTC
j_gene: TRBJ1-5; d_gene: NA; abundance: NA; v_gene: TRBV27; CDR3aa: CASSLGHSNQPQHF; CDR3nt: TGTGCCAGCAGTTTGGGACATAGCAATCAGCCCCAGCATTTT
j_gene: TRBJ1-3; d_gene: NA; abundance: few; v_gene: TRBV4-2; CDR3aa: CASRQTQASGNTIYF; CDR3nt: TGTGCCAGCAGGCAGACACAGGCCTCTGGAAACACCATATATTTT
j_gene: TRBJ1-5; d_gene: TRBD1; abundance: NA; v_gene: TRBV19; CDR3aa: CASSTGTGLKLSNQPQHF; CDR3nt: TGTGCCAGTAGTACCGGGACAGGGTTAAAGTTGAGCAATCAGCCCCAGCATTTT
j_gene: TRBJ2-7; d_gene: NA; abundance: NA; v_gene: TRBV5-4; CDR3aa: CASSLVGTPTYEQYF; CDR3nt: TGTGCCAGCAGCTTGGTTGGGACACCTACCTACGAGCAGTACTTC
j_gene: TRBJ2-3; d_gene: NA; abundance: few; v_gene: TRBV18; CDR3aa: CASSPRDLAYSTDTQYF; CDR3nt: TGTGCCAGCTCACCAAGGGATCTAGCCTATAGCACAGATACGCAGTATTTT
j_gene: TRBJ2-7; d_gene: TRBD2; abundance: NA; v_gene: TRBV18; CDR3aa: CASSPGLAAYEQYF; CDR3nt: TGTGCCAGCTCACCCGGACTAGCGGCCTACGAGCAGTACTTC
j_gene: TRBJ1-1; d_gene: NA; abundance: NA; v_gene: TRBV11-2; CDR3aa: CASRGRMNTEAFF; CDR3nt: TGTGCCAGCAGGGGACGGATGAACACTGAAGCTTTCTTT
j_gene: TRBJ1-4; d_gene: NA; abundance: NA; v_gene: TRBV11-3; CDR3aa: CASSLSPPLQGGDEKLFF; CDR3nt: TGTGCCAGCAGCTTATCACCGCCTTTACAGGGAGGGGATGAAAAACTGTTTTTT
j_gene: TRBJ2-3; d_gene: TRBD2; abundance: NA; v_gene: TRBV5-4; CDR3aa: CASSLGGTSGGFSTDTQYF; CDR3nt: TGTGCCAGCAGCTTGGGGGGAACTAGCGGGGGCTTTAGCACAGATACGCAGTATTTT
j_gene: TRBJ1-4; d_gene: NA; abundance: NA; v_gene: TRBV27; CDR3aa: CASSLSGPGAKEKLFF; CDR3nt: TGTGCCAGCAGTTTATCGGGGCCGGGGGCCAAGGAAAAACTGTTTTTT
j_gene: TRBJ1-4; d_gene: TRBD1; abundance: NA; v_gene: TRBV15; CDR3aa: CATRPYSSGTGGNEKLFF; CDR3nt: TGTGCCACCAGGCCTTACAGCTCCGGGACAGGGGGAAATGAGAAACTGTTTTTT
j_gene: TRBJ1-5; d_gene: NA; abundance: NA; v_gene: TRBV19; CDR3aa: CASSIDGDGMMPQHF; CDR3nt: TGTGCCAGTAGTATAGACGGGGACGGTATGATGCCCCAGCATTTT
j_gene: TRBJ2-7; d_gene: NA; abundance: NA; v_gene: TRBV27; CDR3aa: CASSYRTGAYEQYF; CDR3nt: TGTGCCAGCAGCTATAGGACTGGCGCGTACGAGCAGTACTTC
j_gene: TRBJ1-5; d_gene: NA; abundance: once; v_gene: TRBV28; CDR3aa: CASSLQLHQPQHF; CDR3nt: TGTGCCAGCAGTTTACAGCTCCATCAGCCCCAGCATTTT
j_gene: TRBJ2-3; d_gene: NA; abundance: NA; v_gene: TRBV12-1; CDR3aa: CASSLTSGRNTDTQYF; CDR3nt: TGTGCCAGCAGCCTCACTAGCGGGAGGAACACAGATACGCAGTATTTT
j_gene: TRBJ1-1; d_gene: NA; abundance: NA; v_gene: TRBV5-1; CDR3aa: CASSMGQGAFF; CDR3nt: TGCGCCAGCAGCATGGGCCAAGGGGCTTTCTTT
j_gene: TRBJ1-2; d_gene: NA; abundance: once; v_gene: TRBV7-9; CDR3aa: CASSSTDPLYGYTF; CDR3nt: TGTGCCAGCAGCTCGACAGACCCGCTCTATGGCTACACCTTC
j_gene: TRBJ1-5; d_gene: NA; abundance: NA; v_gene: TRBV18; CDR3aa: CASSPGRVEQPQHF; CDR3nt: TGTGCCAGCTCACCAGGCAGGGTGGAGCAGCCCCAGCATTTT
j_gene: TRBJ1-5; d_gene: NA; abundance: NA; v_gene: TRBV5-5; CDR3aa: CASSLKGGAGNQPQHF; CDR3nt: TGTGCCAGCAGCTTGAAGGGGGGCGCGGGGAATCAGCCCCAGCATTTT
j_gene: TRBJ2-7; d_gene: NA; abundance: NA; v_gene: TRBV12-3/TRBV12-4; CDR3aa: CASSPGYYEQYF; CDR3nt: TGTGCCAGCAGTCCAGGATACTACGAGCAGTACTTC
j_gene: TRBJ1-1; d_gene: NA; abundance: once; v_gene: TRBV10-3; CDR3aa: CAISEFRDTEAFF; CDR3nt: TGTGCCATCAGTGAGTTTCGGGACACTGAAGCTTTCTTT
j_gene: TRBJ1-1; d_gene: NA; abundance: NA; v_gene: TRBV6-2/TRBV6-3; CDR3aa: CASSAYTANTEAFF; CDR3nt: TGTGCCAGCAGTGCCTATACAGCGAACACTGAAGCTTTCTTT
j_gene: TRBJ2-3; d_gene: TRBD2; abundance: NA; v_gene: TRBV7-3; CDR3aa: CASSGEGYPTDTQYF; CDR3nt: TGTGCCAGCAGCGGGGAGGGGTATCCCACAGATACGCAGTATTTT
j_gene: TRBJ2-7; d_gene: NA; abundance: once; v_gene: TRBV28; CDR3aa: CASSISYEQYF; CDR3nt: TGTGCCAGCAGTATTTCCTACGAGCAGTACTTC
j_gene: TRBJ2-7; d_gene: TRBD2; abundance: NA; v_gene: TRBV12-5; CDR3aa: CASGLGAGVSEQYF; CDR3nt: TGTGCTAGTGGTTTGGGGGCGGGAGTCTCCGAGCAGTACTTC
j_gene: TRBJ1-1; d_gene: NA; abundance: NA; v_gene: TRBV5-5; CDR3aa: CATNTDLNTEAFF; CDR3nt: TGTGCCACCAATACGGACCTGAACACTGAAGCTTTCTTT
j_gene: TRBJ1-2; d_gene: TRBD1; abundance: NA; v_gene: TRBV5-1; CDR3aa: CASNTGQGATNYGYTF; CDR3nt: TGCGCCAGCAATACGGGACAGGGGGCGACTAACTATGGCTACACCTTC
j_gene: TRBJ2-7; d_gene: TRBD2; abundance: NA; v_gene: TRBV18; CDR3aa: CASSFAGTSDTKQYF; CDR3nt: TGTGCCAGCTCCTTCGCGGGGACTAGTGATACGAAGCAGTACTTC
j_gene: TRBJ1-1; d_gene: NA; abundance: few; v_gene: TRBV6-2/TRBV6-3; CDR3aa: CASSPGPNTEAFF; CDR3nt: TGTGCCAGCAGTCCGGGTCCGAACACTGAAGCTTTCTTT
j_gene: TRBJ2-1; d_gene: NA; abundance: NA; v_gene: TRBV20-1; CDR3aa: CSARYWNEQFF; CDR3nt: TGCAGTGCTAGATATTGGAATGAGCAGTTCTTC
j_gene: TRBJ2-1; d_gene: NA; abundance: once; v_gene: TRBV6-2/TRBV6-3; CDR3aa: CASSPSGRSYNEQFF; CDR3nt: TGTGCCAGCAGTCCCAGCGGGCGGTCTTACAATGAGCAGTTCTTC
j_gene: TRBJ2-2; d_gene: NA; abundance: NA; v_gene: TRBV24-1; CDR3aa: CATSPRAGENAGELFF; CDR3nt: TGTGCCACCAGCCCCCGGGCAGGGGAAAACGCCGGGGAGCTGTTTTTT
j_gene: TRBJ2-1; d_gene: NA; abundance: NA; v_gene: TRBV29-1; CDR3aa: CSVDRVGNNEQFF; CDR3nt: TGCAGCGTTGACAGGGTTGGAAACAATGAGCAGTTCTTC
j_gene: TRBJ1-6; d_gene: NA; abundance: NA; v_gene: TRBV2; CDR3aa: CASRLDGGLPNSPLHF; CDR3nt: TGTGCCAGCAGGTTGGACGGGGGGCTCCCAAATTCACCCCTCCACTTT
j_gene: TRBJ1-3; d_gene: NA; abundance: NA; v_gene: TRBV24-1; CDR3aa: CATSDQQVSGNTIYF; CDR3nt: TGTGCCACCAGTGATCAACAGGTCTCTGGAAACACCATATATTTT